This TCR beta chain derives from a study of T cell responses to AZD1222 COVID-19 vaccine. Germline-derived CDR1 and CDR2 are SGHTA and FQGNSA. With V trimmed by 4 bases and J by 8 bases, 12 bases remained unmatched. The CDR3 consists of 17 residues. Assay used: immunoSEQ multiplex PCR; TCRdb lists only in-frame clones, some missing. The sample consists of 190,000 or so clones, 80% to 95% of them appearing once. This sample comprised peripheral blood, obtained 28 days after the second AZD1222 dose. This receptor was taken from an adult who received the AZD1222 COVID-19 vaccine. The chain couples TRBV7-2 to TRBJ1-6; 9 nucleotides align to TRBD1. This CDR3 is CASSWGGTGGADSPLHF. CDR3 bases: TGTGCCAGCAGCTGGGGGGGCACAGGGGGCGCGGATTCACCCCTCCACTTT.